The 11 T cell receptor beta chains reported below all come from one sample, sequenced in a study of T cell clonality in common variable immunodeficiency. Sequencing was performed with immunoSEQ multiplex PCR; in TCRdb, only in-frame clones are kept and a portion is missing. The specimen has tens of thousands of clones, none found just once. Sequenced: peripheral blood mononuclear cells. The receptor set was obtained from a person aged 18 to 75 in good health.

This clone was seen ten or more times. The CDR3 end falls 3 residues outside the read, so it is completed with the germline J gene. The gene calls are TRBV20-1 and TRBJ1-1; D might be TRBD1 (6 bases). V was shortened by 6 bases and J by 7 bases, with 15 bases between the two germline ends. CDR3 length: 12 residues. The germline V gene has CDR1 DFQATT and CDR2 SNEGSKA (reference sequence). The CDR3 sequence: CSAGGQTLEAFF. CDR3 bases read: TGCAGTGCAGGAGGACAGACTCTTGAA.

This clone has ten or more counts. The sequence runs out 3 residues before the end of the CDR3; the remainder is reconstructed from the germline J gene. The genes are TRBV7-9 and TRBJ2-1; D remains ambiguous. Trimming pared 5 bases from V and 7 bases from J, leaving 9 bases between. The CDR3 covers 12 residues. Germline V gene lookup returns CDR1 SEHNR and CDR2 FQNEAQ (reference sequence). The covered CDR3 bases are TGTGCCAGCAGCCGGGTTTCTAATGAG. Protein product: CASSRVSNE. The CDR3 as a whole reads CASSRVSNEQFF.

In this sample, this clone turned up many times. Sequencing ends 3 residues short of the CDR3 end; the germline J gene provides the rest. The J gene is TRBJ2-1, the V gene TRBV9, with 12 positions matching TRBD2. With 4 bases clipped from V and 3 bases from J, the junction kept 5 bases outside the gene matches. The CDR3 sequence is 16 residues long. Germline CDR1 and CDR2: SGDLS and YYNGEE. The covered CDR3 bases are TGTGCCAGCAGCTTTAGGACTAGCGGGATCTACAATGAG. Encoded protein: CASSFRTSGIYNE. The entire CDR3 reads CASSFRTSGIYNEQFF.

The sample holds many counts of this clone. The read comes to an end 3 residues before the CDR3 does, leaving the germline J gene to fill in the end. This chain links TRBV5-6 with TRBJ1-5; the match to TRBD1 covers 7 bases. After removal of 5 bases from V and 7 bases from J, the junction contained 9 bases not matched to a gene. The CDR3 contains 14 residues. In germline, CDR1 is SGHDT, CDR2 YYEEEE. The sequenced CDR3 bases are TGTGCCAGCAGTTCAGGGGGAAGGGAACAGCCC. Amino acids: CASSSGGREQP. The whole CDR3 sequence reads CASSSGGREQPQHF.

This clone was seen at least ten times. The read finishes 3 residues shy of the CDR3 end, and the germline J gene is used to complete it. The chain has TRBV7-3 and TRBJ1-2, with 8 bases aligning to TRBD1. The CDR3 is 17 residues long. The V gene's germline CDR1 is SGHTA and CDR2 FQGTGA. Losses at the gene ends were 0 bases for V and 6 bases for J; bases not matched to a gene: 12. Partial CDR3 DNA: TGTGCCAGCAGCTTAACCCCGCAGGGGGCGAGGGTAGATGGC. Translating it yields CASSLTPQGARVDG. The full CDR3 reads CASSLTPQGARVDGYTF.

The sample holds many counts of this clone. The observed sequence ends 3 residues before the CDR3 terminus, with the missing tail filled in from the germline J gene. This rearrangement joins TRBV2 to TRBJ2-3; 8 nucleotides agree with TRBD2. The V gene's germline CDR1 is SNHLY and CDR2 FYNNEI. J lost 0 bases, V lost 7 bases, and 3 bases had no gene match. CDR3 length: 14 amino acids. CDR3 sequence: CASKLAASTDTQYF. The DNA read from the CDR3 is TGTGCCAGCAAACTAGCGGCTAGCACAGATACG.

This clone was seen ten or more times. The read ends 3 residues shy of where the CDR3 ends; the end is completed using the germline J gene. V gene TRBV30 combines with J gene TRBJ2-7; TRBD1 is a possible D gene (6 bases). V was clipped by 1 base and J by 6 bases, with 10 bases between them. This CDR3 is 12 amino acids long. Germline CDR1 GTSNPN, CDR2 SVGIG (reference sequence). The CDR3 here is CAWSATGFEQYF. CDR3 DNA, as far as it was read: TGTGCCTGGAGTGCAACAGGGTTCGAG. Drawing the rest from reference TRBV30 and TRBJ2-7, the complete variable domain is SQTIHQWPATLVQPVGSPLSLECTVEGTSNPNLYWYRQAAGRGLQLLFYSVGIGQISSEVPQNLSASRPQDRQFILSSKKLLLSDSGFYLCAWSATGFEQYFGPGTRLTVT.

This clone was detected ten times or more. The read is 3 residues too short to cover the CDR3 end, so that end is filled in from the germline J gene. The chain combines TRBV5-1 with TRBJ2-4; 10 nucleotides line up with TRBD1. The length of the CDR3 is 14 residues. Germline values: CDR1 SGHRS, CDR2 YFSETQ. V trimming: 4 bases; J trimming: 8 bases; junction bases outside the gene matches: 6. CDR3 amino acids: CASSRGQGRDIQYF. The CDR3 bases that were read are TGCGCCAGCAGCCGGGGACAGGGGAGGGACATT.

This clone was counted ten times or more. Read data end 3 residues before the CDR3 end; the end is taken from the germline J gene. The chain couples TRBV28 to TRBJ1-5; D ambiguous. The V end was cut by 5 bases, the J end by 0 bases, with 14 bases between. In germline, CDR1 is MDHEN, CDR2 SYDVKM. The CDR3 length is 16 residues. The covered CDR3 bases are TGTGCCAGCAGTAAACAGACACCCCTTAGCAATCAGCCC. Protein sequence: CASSKQTPLSNQP. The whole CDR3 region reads CASSKQTPLSNQPQHF.

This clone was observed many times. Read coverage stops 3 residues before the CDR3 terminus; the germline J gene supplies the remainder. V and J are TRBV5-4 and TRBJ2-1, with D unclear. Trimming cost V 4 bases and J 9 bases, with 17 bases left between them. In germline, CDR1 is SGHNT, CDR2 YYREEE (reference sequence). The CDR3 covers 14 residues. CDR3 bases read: TGTGCCAGCAGCGCAAGCGATATCGGTGTTGAG. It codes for CASSASDIGVE. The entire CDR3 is CASSASDIGVEQFF.

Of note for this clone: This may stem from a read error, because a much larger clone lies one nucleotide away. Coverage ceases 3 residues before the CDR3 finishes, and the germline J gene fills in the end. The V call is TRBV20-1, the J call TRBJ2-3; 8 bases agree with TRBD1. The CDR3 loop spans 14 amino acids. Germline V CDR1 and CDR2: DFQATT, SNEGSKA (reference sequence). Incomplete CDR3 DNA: TGCAGTGCTAGTAGGACAGGGCGCACAGGTACG. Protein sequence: CSASRTGRTGT. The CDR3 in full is CSASRTGRTGTQYF.